The entry below gives a single T cell receptor (beta chain) sequence along with its context. Its specificity is unknown. This specimen belongs to a study of shared clonotypes between healthy human individuals. Overall study results and limits: Measured sharing among donors was expected to vary with sequencing depth. Researchers found naive subsets generally carried larger estimated richness than memory subsets. The study found roughly 5% of naive CD4 clonotypes shared across a handful of donors.

CDR1 and CDR2 (germline): SQVTM, ANQGSEA. Trimming stripped 1 base from V and 5 bases from J, with 9 bases between. The CDR3 runs 13 residues. Naive-designated CD8 cells lacked CD45RO, were positively enriched for CCR7, and omitted terminally differentiated effector memory CD45RA+ cells. Adult donors, all healthy and HIV-negative, had no recent acute infections or vaccinations. Produced via immunoSEQ multiplex PCR; TCRdb's table is partial and in-frame only. The data hold about 580,000 clones, with 95% to 98% observed a single time. The V gene is TRBV29-1, the J gene TRBJ2-1; D might be TRBD1 or TRBD2, each matching 6 bases. The sequencing sample was made of naive CD8+ T cells sorted from blood. The origin of this receptor is a young man in good health. Written as DNA, the CDR3 is TGCAGCGTTGAAGCGGGGGCGAACAATGAGCAGTTCTTC. It specifies CSVEAGANNEQFF.